This T cell receptor beta chain was found in a study of blood T cell repertoires in COVID-19. The CDR3 loop spans 16 amino acids. The germline V gene has CDR1 SGDLS and CDR2 YYNGEE. V was clipped by 3 bases and J by 7 bases; unmatched bases: 13. Produced via immunoSEQ multiplex PCR; TCRdb's table is partial and in-frame only. Of around 310,000 clones in the sample, 90% were seen once. The specimen sequenced was peripheral blood. V gene TRBV9 combines with J gene TRBJ2-1; 7 nucleotides agree with TRBD2. The source is a woman aged 25 to 39 with COVID-19, enrolled during active disease. This CDR3 is CASSERGEGLGNEQFF. The DNA for the CDR3 is TGTGCCAGCAGCGAAAGAGGGGAGGGCCTTGGAAATGAGCAGTTCTTC.